The text below deals with one TCR beta chain. Its antigen is undetermined. Using immunoSEQ multiplex PCR, the repertoire was profiled, and TCRdb retains in-frame clones only, with some absent. The sample contains some 96,000 clones, about 86% of which appear only once. Trimming pared 4 bases from V and 5 bases from J, leaving 11 bases between. There are 13 residues in the CDR3. Germline CDR1 and CDR2: SEHNR and FQNEAQ (reference sequence). This sample is drawn from a study of T cell responses to AZD1222 COVID-19 vaccine. Study-wide context: Pooling of second doses given at about 4 or about 12 weeks was done.

Study-wide findings and caveats: At study baseline, merely over 5 AZD1222 recipients were seropositive. Spike-wide vaccine-associated CD4 TCRs dominated at 160-218 and 743-854.

Sequencing was performed on peripheral blood, taken on day 0 of AZD1222 vaccination. This chain joins TRBV7-9 and TRBJ1-1; no clear D. The clonotype was recovered from an adult in good health. CDR3 bases: TGTGCCAGCAGCTCCCCGCTGGGGACTGAAGCTTTCTTT. Protein: CASSSPLGTEAFF.